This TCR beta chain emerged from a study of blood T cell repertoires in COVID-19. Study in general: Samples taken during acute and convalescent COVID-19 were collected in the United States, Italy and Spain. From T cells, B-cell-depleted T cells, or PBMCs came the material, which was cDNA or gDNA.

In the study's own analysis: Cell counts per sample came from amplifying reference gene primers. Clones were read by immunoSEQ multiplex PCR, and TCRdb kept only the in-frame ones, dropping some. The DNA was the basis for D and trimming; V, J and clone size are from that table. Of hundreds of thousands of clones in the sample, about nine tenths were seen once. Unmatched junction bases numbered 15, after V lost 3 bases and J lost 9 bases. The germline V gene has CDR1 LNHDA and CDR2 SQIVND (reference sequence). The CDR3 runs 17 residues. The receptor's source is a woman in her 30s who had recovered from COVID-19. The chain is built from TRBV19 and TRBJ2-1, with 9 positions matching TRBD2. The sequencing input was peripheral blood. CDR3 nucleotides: TGTGCCAGTAGTATTCGGGCCGCGCGGGGGGGCTTAAGTGAGCAGTTCTTC. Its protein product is CASSIRAARGGLSEQFF.